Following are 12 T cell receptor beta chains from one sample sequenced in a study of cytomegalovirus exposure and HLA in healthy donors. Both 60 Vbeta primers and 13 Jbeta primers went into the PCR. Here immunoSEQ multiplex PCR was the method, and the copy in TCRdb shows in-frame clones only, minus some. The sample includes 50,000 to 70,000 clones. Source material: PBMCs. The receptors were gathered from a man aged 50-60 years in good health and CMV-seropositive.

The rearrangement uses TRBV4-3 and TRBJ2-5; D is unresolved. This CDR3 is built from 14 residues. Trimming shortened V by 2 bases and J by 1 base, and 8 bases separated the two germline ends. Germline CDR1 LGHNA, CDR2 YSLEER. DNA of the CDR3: TGCGCCAGCAGCCAACAGGCAACCCAAGAGACCCAGTACTTC. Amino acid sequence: CASSQQATQETQYF.

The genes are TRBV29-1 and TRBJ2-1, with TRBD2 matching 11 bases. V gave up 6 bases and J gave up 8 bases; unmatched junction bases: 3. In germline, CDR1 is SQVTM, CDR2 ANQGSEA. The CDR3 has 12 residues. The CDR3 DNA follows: TGCAGCGTAACTAGCGGGAGTCATGAGCAGTTCTTC. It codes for CSVTSGSHEQFF.

The CDR3 is CAIPRPSYGYTF. The CDR3 nucleotides are TGTGCCATTCCTAGACCGAGCTATGGCTACACCTTC. J is TRBJ1-2 and V is TRBV10-3; D is undetermined. Trimming shortened V by 9 bases and J by 4 bases, and 12 bases separated the two germline ends. This CDR3 has 12 residues. Germline V gene lookup returns CDR1 ENHRY and CDR2 SYGVKD.

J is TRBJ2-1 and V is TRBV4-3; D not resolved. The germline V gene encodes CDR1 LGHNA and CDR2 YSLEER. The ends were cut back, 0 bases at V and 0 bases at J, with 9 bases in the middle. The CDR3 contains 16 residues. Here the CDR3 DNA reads TGCGCCAGCAGCCAAGATGTAACCTACTCCTACAATGAGCAGTTCTTC. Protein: CASSQDVTYSYNEQFF.

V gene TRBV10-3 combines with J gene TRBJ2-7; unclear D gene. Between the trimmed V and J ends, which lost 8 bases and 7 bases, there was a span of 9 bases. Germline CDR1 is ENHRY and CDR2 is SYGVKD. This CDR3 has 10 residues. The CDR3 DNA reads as TGTGCCATCGGCGCGGAGGAGCAGTACTTC. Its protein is CAIGAEEQYF.

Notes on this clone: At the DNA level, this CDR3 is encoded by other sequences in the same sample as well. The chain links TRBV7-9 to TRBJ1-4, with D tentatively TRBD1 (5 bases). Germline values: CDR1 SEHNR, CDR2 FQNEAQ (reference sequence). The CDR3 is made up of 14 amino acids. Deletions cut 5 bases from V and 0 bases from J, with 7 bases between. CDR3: CASSGGATNEKLFF. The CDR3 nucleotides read TGTGCCAGCAGCGGAGGGGCAACTAATGAAAAACTGTTTTTT.

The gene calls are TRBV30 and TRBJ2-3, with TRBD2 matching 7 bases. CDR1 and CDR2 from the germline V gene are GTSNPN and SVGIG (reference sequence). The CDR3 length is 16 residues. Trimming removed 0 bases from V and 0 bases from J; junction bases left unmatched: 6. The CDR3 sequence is CAWSVAPGGSTDTQYF. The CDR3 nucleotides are TGTGCCTGGAGTGTAGCACCGGGGGGTAGCACAGATACGCAGTATTTT.

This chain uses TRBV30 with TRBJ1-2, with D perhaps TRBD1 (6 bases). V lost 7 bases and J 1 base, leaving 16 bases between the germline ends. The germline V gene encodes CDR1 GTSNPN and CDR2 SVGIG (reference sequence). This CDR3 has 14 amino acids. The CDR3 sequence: CAFTHRESNYGYTF. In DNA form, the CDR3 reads TGTGCCTTCACGCACAGGGAGAGTAACTATGGCTACACCTTC.

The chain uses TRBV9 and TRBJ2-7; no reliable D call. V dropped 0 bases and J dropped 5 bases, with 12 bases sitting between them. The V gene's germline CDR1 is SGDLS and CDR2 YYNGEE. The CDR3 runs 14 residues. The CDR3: CASSVVDEADEQYF. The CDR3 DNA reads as TGTGCCAGCAGCGTAGTCGACGAGGCCGACGAGCAGTACTTC. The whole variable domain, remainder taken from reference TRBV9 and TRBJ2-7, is DSGVTQTPKHLITATGQRVTLRCSPRSGDLSVYWYQQSLDQGLQFLIQYYNGEERAKGNILERFSAQQFPDLHSELNLSSLELGDSALYFCASSVVDEADEQYFGPGTRLTVT.

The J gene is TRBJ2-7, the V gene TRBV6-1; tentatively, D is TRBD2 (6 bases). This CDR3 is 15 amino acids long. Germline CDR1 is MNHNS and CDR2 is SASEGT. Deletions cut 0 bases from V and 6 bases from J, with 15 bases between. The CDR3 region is CASSEAHVHGGEQYF. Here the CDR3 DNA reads TGTGCCAGCAGTGAAGCTCACGTCCACGGGGGCGAGCAGTACTTC.

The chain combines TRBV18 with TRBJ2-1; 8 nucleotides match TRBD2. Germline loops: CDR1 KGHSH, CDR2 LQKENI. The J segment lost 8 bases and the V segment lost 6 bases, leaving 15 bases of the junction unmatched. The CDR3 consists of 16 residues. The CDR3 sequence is CASSARGGRRDDEQFF. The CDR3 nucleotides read TGTGCCAGCTCCGCACGGGGCGGGAGGCGAGATGATGAGCAGTTCTTC. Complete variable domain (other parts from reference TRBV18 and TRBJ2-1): NAGVMQNPRHLVRRRGQEARLRCSPMKGHSHVYWYRQLPEEGLKFMVYLQKENIIDESGMPKERFSAEFPKEGPSILRIQQVVRGDSAAYFCASSARGGRRDDEQFFGPGTRLTVL.

CDR3 loop: CASSLGLTGDSTGELFF. The CDR3 bases are TGTGCCAGCAGCTTGGGCCTCACAGGGGATTCGACCGGGGAGCTGTTTTTT. The chain links TRBV7-6 to TRBJ2-2; 7 bases align to TRBD1. The V segment lost 3 bases and the J segment 5 bases; nucleotides outside the gene matches: 12. CDR1 and CDR2 (germline): SGHVS, FNYEAQ. CDR3 size: 17 residues.